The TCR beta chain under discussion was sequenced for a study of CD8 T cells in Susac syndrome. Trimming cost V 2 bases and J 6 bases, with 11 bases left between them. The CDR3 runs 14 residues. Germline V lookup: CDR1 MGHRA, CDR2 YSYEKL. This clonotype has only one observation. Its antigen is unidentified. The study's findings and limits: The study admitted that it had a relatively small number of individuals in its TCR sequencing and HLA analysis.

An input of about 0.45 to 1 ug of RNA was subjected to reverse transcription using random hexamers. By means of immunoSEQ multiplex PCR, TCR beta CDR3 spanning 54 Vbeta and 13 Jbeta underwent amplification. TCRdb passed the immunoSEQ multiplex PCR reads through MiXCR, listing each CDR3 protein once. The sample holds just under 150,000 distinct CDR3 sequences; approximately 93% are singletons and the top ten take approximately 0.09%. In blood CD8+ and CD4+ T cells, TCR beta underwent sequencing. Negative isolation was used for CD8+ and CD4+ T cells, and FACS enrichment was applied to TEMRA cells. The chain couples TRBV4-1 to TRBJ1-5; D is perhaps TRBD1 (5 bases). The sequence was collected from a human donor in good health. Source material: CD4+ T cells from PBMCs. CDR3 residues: CASSQQGKSQPQHF. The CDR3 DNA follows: TGCGCCAGCAGCCAACAGGGTAAGAGTCAGCCCCAGCATTTT.